This T cell receptor (beta chain) was identified in a study of T cells in Graves' hyperthyroidism and ophthalmopathy. This clonotype was counted between two and nine times. Deletions cut 0 bases from V and 4 bases from J, with 6 bases between. From germline, CDR1 is WSHSY and CDR2 SAAADI. This CDR3 is 13 amino acids long. It was RNA transcripts that yielded the amplified TCR beta CDR3 regions. An initial round of RT-PCR targeting the TCR CDR3 relied on the HTBI primer set. TCRdb reprocessed the multiplex PCR reads via MiXCR and lists one record per CDR3 protein. This repertoire shows roughly 840,000 distinct CDR3 sequences, 35% to 40% found once; its top ten account for approximately 8.7%.

The chain couples TRBV10-2 to TRBJ2-5, with unresolved D. The clonotype comes from a man aged 18-30 years with Graves' hyperthyroidism. Sequenced material: blood. The CDR3 loop is CASSESERETQYF. The DNA for the CDR3 is TGCGCCAGCAGTGAGTCGGAGCGAGAGACCCAGTACTTC.